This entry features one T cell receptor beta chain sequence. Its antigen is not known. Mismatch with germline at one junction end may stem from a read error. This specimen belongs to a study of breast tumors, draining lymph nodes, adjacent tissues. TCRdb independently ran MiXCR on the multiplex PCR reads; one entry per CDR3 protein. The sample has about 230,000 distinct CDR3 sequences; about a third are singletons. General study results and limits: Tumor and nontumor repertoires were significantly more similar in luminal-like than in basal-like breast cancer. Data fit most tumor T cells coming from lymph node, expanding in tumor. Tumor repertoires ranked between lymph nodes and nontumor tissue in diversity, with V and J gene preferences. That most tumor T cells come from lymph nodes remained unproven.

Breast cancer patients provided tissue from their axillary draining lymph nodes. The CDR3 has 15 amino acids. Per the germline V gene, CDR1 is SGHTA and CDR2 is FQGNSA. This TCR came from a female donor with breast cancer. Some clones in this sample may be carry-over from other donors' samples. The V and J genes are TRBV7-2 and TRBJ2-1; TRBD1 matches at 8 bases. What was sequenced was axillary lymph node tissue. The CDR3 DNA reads TGTGCCAGCAGCTTAAGATCAGGGGGCTGGGATGAGCAGCTCTTC. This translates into CASSLRSGGWDEQLF.